The rows below give T cell receptor beta chains drawn from one sample of a study of T-cell memory formation after mild COVID-19. MiXCR was run by TCRdb on the 5' RACE reads, yielding one entry per CDR3 protein. The data show some 450,000 distinct CDR3 sequences, with 15% to 20% seen just once and roughly 8.4% held by the top ten. Sequencing input: PBMCs or a T cell subset sorted from them (not recorded which). The source of these receptors is an adult woman who had mild COVID-19 (a few samples of this study predate the infection). Cell type and time point are not known. The CDR3 runs from the conserved cysteine through the conserved F or W. The order of the fields is clone size, D gene, J gene, V gene, CDR3 DNA, CDR3 protein. The D gene is left open where the match is weak. Size tells how often a clone was seen (once, few, many) or the class of an expanded clone, and some rows leave it out.

few,NA,TRBJ2-1,TRBV7-9,TGTGCCAGCAGCTTAGCCGACATTAGTGAGCAGTTCTTC,CASSLADISEQFF
few,NA,TRBJ1-1,TRBV3-1,TGTGCCAGCAGCCAAGGCCCAAGGAGGGCTTTCTTT,CASSQGPRRAFF
few,NA,TRBJ2-7,TRBV20-1,TGCAGTGCTAGGACCGGAAACTACGAGCAGTACTTC,CSARTGNYEQYF
NA,TRBD2,TRBJ2-1,TRBV25-1,TGTGCCAGCAGCGATACTAGCGGGAGCATGGTCAATGAGCAGTTCTTC,CASSDTSGSMVNEQFF
NA,TRBD2,TRBJ2-1,TRBV14,TGTGCCAGCAGCCATTGGACTAGCTGGAATGAGCAGTTCTTC,CASSHWTSWNEQFF
few,TRBD2,TRBJ2-1,TRBV25-1,TGTGCCAGCAGTGACCCTTCTAGCGGGTTGTCCTACAATGAGCAGTTCTTC,CASSDPSSGLSYNEQFF
NA,TRBD1,TRBJ2-5,TRBV20-1,TGCAGTGCTAGAGATCCAAGGACAGGGCAAGAGACCCAGTACTTC,CSARDPRTGQETQYF
NA,NA,TRBJ2-7,TRBV6-1,TGTGCCAGCAGTGACGGGTGGGAGCAGTACTTC,CASSDGWEQYF
many,TRBD1,TRBJ2-1,TRBV5-1,TGCGCCAGCAGCTTGTTCGGGGACAGGGTCAATGAGCAGTTCTTC,CASSLFGDRVNEQFF
few,NA,TRBJ2-5,TRBV7-9,TGTGCCAGCAGCTTAGGAGGTCCGGGCGTGGAGACCCAGTACTTC,CASSLGGPGVETQYF
NA,NA,TRBJ2-2,TRBV5-4,TGTGCCAGCGGCCCCGGGACGCTGAACACCGGGGAGCTGTTTTTT,CASGPGTLNTGELFF
once,NA,TRBJ2-2,TRBV14,TGTGCCAGCAGCCAAGACTGGTATAACAGATCAGGGCCCCGGGAGCTGTTTTTT,CASSQDWYNRSGPRELFF
few,TRBD2,TRBJ2-7,TRBV11-2,TGTGCCAGCAGCTTAGAGGGACTAGCGGTTTACGAGCAGTACTTC,CASSLEGLAVYEQYF
NA,NA,TRBJ1-2,TRBV6-5,TGTGCCAGCAGTTACGGGCAGGGCTTTAACTATGGCTACACCTTC,CASSYGQGFNYGYTF
NA,NA,TRBJ1-4,TRBV10-3,TGTGCCATCAGTGGGACAGACAATGAAAAACTGTTTTTT,CAISGTDNEKLFF
NA,NA,TRBJ2-1,TRBV7-9,TGTGCCAGCAGCCCCAGAGGCCTGCGATCCTACAATGAGCAGTTCTTC,CASSPRGLRSYNEQFF
NA,NA,TRBJ2-1,TRBV7-6,TGTGCCAGCAGCTTTGGGCCAACTAGCTCCTACAATGAGCAGTTCTTC,CASSFGPTSSYNEQFF
NA,TRBD1,TRBJ2-1,TRBV24-1,TGTGCCACCAGCAGGACAGGGGGGAATGAGCAGTTCTTC,CATSRTGGNEQFF
few,NA,TRBJ2-1,TRBV12-3/TRBV12-4,TGTGCCAGCACCACAGGGCGTAGAGGTCACAATGAGCAGTTCTTC,CASTTGRRGHNEQFF